The 21 T cell receptor beta chains presented below share a single source sample, sequenced in a study of OX40 agonist ivuxolimab in advanced cancers. Assay used: immunoSEQ multiplex PCR; TCRdb lists only in-frame clones, some missing. The sample contains more than 50,000 clones, 70% to 90% of which appear only once. The material was CD4+ or CD8+ T cells sorted from blood, obtained in a trial of the OX40 agonist ivuxolimab. These TCRs come from an adult with an advanced solid tumor such as melanoma, head and neck, liver or kidney cancer.

This chain connects TRBV6-6 to TRBJ1-1; D remains unclear. The CDR3 runs to 11 residues. V was shortened by 7 bases and J by 2 bases, with 5 bases between the two germline ends. Germline CDR1 MNHNY, CDR2 SVGAGI (reference sequence). In nucleotides, the CDR3 is TGTGCCAGCACCGACAACACTGAAGCTTTCTTT. This gives the protein CASTDNTEAFF.

The V gene is TRBV5-1, the J gene TRBJ1-4; D remains unclear. The CDR3 runs to 14 residues. The germline gives CDR1 SGHRS, CDR2 YFSETQ. V dropped 5 bases and J dropped 0 bases, with 8 bases sitting between them. CDR3 coding DNA: TGCGCCAGCAGAAATGGACCAACTAATGAAAAACTGTTTTTT. Translating gives CASRNGPTNEKLFF.

V is TRBV28 and J is TRBJ2-5; possibly TRBD2 for D (6 bases). The CDR3 sequence is 15 residues long. CDR1 MDHEN and CDR2 SYDVKM come from the germline V gene. V lost 4 bases to trimming and J lost 4 bases, with 16 bases between them. For the CDR3, the DNA is TGTGCCAGCAGTTGGGCGGGGCCGCCTCGAGAGACCCAGTACTTC. It specifies CASSWAGPPRETQYF.

J is TRBJ1-1 and V is TRBV28; maybe TRBD1 (5 bases). This CDR3 has 13 residues. CDR1 and CDR2 (germline): MDHEN, SYDVKM. V lost 7 bases and J 0 bases, leaving 9 bases between the germline ends. The CDR3 DNA is TGTGCCAGCACTTGGGGGATGAACACTGAAGCTTTCTTT. Its translation: CASTWGMNTEAFF.

V usage is TRBV20-1 and J usage is TRBJ2-7; D may be TRBD2 (6 bases). Germline assignment: CDR1 DFQATT and CDR2 SNEGSKA (reference sequence). V was trimmed by 5 bases and J by 7 bases, leaving 9 bases between them. The CDR3 spans 10 residues. The CDR3 sequence is CSASGGEQYF. The CDR3 DNA follows: TGCAGTGCTTCAGGAGGGGAGCAGTACTTC.

The J gene is TRBJ2-7, the V gene TRBV5-6; 7 nucleotides align to TRBD2. The CDR3 is 14 amino acids. Germline V CDR1 and CDR2: SGHDT, YYEEEE. The J segment lost 2 bases and the V segment lost 0 bases, leaving 2 bases of the junction unmatched. Written as DNA, the CDR3 is TGTGCCAGCAGCTTGGAGACTAGCCCCTACGAGCAGTACTTC. This encodes CASSLETSPYEQYF. Complete variable domain (other parts from reference TRBV5-6 and TRBJ2-7): DAGVTQSPTHLIKTRGQQVTLRCSPKSGHDTVSWYQQALGQGPQFIFQYYEEEERQRGNFPDRFSGHQFPNYSSELNVNALLLGDSALYLCASSLETSPYEQYFGPGTRLTVT.

V and J are TRBV28 and TRBJ2-5, with 11 bases identical to TRBD1. J gave up 5 bases and V 2 bases, and 4 bases lay outside the gene matches. This CDR3 has 15 amino acids. The germline V gene encodes CDR1 MDHEN and CDR2 SYDVKM. CDR3 nucleotides: TGTGCCAGCAGTTTACCCGGGACAGGGGGGGAGACCCAGTACTTC. This translates into CASSLPGTGGETQYF.

This clone was recorded a few times. The chain combines TRBV6-6 with TRBJ1-1, with 7 bases aligning to TRBD1. The ends lost 6 bases at V and 1 base at J; junction bases unmatched: 11. This CDR3 contains 16 residues. Germline CDR1 and CDR2: MNHNY and SVGAGI (reference sequence). DNA for the CDR3: TGTGCCAGCAGCTATGACAGGGTCGGGGGGAACACTGAAGCTTTCTTT. It encodes CASSYDRVGGNTEAFF.

The chain recombines TRBV28 with TRBJ2-7, with D perhaps TRBD2 (5 bases). CDR1 is MDHEN and CDR2 is SYDVKM in the germline V gene. There are 13 residues in the CDR3. Trimming stripped 5 bases from V and 3 bases from J, with 11 bases between. CDR3 DNA: TGTGCCAGCAGTCCACGGACTTTCTACGAGCAGTACTTC. Residues: CASSPRTFYEQYF.

J is TRBJ2-7 and V is TRBV5-5, with no clear D. Trimming pared 1 base from V and 2 bases from J, leaving 7 bases between. The CDR3 runs 13 residues. Per the germline V gene, CDR1 is SGHKS and CDR2 is YYEKEE (reference sequence). The CDR3 sequence is CASSLWQAYEQYF. CDR3 nucleotide sequence: TGTGCCAGCAGCTTGTGGCAGGCCTACGAGCAGTACTTC.

The rearrangement joins TRBV4-2 to TRBJ2-7; tentative D call: TRBD1 (6 bases). The CDR3 covers 15 residues. V lost 5 bases and J lost 0, with 14 bases in between. The germline V gene encodes CDR1 LGHNA and CDR2 YNFKEQ. The CDR3, as DNA: TGTGCCAGCAGCGGCCCAGGGGACGGCTCCTACGAGCAGTACTTC. Its translation is CASSGPGDGSYEQYF.

This clone was observed once. The rearrangement joins TRBV19 to TRBJ1-4; unclear D gene. Germline lookup yields CDR1 LNHDA and CDR2 SQIVND (reference sequence). Trimming removed 5 bases at V and 7 bases at J, with 14 bases between. This CDR3 is built from 14 residues. In DNA form, the CDR3 reads TGTGCCAGTAGTGAGGTCCTTAAGGGTGAAAAACTGTTTTTT. Translation: CASSEVLKGEKLFF.

The chain recombines TRBV10-3 with TRBJ1-6, with 7 nucleotides matching TRBD1. The germline gives CDR1 ENHRY, CDR2 SYGVKD. V was clipped by 2 bases and J by 7 bases; unmatched bases: 5. The CDR3 is 15 residues long. The DNA for the CDR3 is TGTGCCATCAGTGAGACGCGGACAGGCAATTCACCCCTCCACTTT. Translated, it gives CAISETRTGNSPLHF.

CDR3 bases: TGTGCCAGCTCACCACCGGGTAGCAATCAGCCCCAGCATTTT. It yields the protein CASSPPGSNQPQHF. V and J are TRBV18 and TRBJ1-5, with D unresolved. Germline-derived CDR1 and CDR2 are KGHSH and LQKENI. The CDR3 has 14 amino acids. V was trimmed by 0 bases and J by 0 bases, leaving 3 bases between them.

The J gene is TRBJ2-2, the V gene TRBV11-3; a possible D gene is TRBD2 (5 bases). Germline CDR1 reads SGHNT; CDR2 reads YENEEA. The ends were cut back, 6 bases at V and 2 bases at J, with 19 bases in the middle. CDR3 length: 17 amino acids. The CDR3 DNA reads as TGTGCCAGCAGTATCCCTATCCGGACTTCCAACACCGGGGAGCTGTTTTTT. Its protein product is CASSIPIRTSNTGELFF.

This clone was observed once. The chain joins TRBV28 to TRBJ1-4; 8 positions agree with TRBD1. The CDR3 is 17 amino acids. V trimming: 4 bases; J trimming: 6 bases; junction bases outside the gene matches: 13. From germline, CDR1 is MDHEN and CDR2 SYDVKM. Here the CDR3 reads CASSSDDPGTGDEKLFF. The DNA of the CDR3 is TGTGCCAGCAGTTCGGACGACCCCGGGACAGGAGATGAAAAACTGTTTTTT.

Here the CDR3 reads CASTVGSETQYF. The CDR3 DNA reads TGTGCCAGCACCGTCGGGTCCGAGACCCAGTACTTC. This chain connects TRBV28 to TRBJ2-5; D is unresolved. This CDR3 spans 12 amino acids. Per the germline V gene, CDR1 is MDHEN and CDR2 is SYDVKM. V was pared by 7 bases and J by 5 bases, with 11 bases between.

The V and J genes are TRBV5-1 and TRBJ2-7, with TRBD1 identical over 7 bases. The J segment lost 2 bases and the V segment lost 0 bases, leaving 5 bases of the junction unmatched. The V gene's germline CDR1 is SGHRS and CDR2 YFSETQ. There are 15 residues in the CDR3. CDR3 sequence (DNA): TGCGCCAGCAGCTTGGCCGGGGACAGCACCTACGAGCAGTACTTC. It specifies CASSLAGDSTYEQYF.

The chain uses TRBV6-6 and TRBJ2-1; D not certain. The ends were cut back, 5 bases at V and 7 bases at J, with 6 bases in the middle. This CDR3 has 11 amino acids. The germline CDR1 and CDR2 sequences are MNHNY and SVGAGI (reference sequence). CDR3 protein: CASSRFNEQFF. The CDR3, as DNA: TGTGCCAGCAGTCGGTTTAATGAGCAGTTCTTC.

The chain recombines TRBV2 with TRBJ2-5; D is ambiguous. Germline V CDR1 and CDR2: SNHLY, FYNNEI. CDR3 length: 15 amino acids. The germline V and J ends were trimmed by 3 bases and 1 base, with 12 bases remaining between them. Here the CDR3 DNA reads TGTGCCAGCAGTGATATGTTTGGGCTCCAAGAGACCCAGTACTTC. Its protein is CASSDMFGLQETQYF.

The chain combines TRBV18 with TRBJ1-6, with a weak D call TRBD1 (6 bases). Germline V gene lookup returns CDR1 KGHSH and CDR2 LQKENI. V lost 8 bases and J 4 bases, leaving 9 bases between the germline ends. The CDR3 totals 13 residues. DNA for the CDR3: TGTGCCAGCCGACAGGAGTATAATTCACCCCTCCACTTT. Protein: CASRQEYNSPLHF.